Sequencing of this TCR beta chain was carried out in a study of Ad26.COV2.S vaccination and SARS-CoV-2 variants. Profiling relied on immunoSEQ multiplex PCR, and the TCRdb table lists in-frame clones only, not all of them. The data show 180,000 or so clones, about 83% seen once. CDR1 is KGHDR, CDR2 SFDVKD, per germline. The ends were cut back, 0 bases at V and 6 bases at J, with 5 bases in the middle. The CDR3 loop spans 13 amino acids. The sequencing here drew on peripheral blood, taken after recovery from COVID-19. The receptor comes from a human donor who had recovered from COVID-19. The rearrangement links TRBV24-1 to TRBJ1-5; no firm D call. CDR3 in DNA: TGTGCCACCAGTGATTTGAGCGGTCAGCCCCAGCATTTT. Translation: CATSDLSGQPQHF.